The 11 T cell receptor beta chains reported below all come from one sample, sequenced in a study of OX40 agonist ivuxolimab in advanced cancers. TCRdb's copy holds only in-frame clones and misses some; the assay was immunoSEQ multiplex PCR. The sample has tens of thousands of clones, around 94% seen once. The input for sequencing was CD4+ or CD8+ T cells sorted from blood, taken in a trial of the OX40 agonist ivuxolimab. The source of these receptors is an adult with an advanced solid tumor such as melanoma, head and neck, liver or kidney cancer.

The chain joins TRBV5-4 to TRBJ1-4; D may be TRBD1 (5 bases). Trimming cost V 5 bases and J 4 bases, with 18 bases left between them. Germline values: CDR1 SGHNT, CDR2 YYREEE (reference sequence). This CDR3 contains 16 residues. The DNA for the CDR3 is TGTGCCAGCAGTAGAAATAGACAGACGGGTAATGAAAAACTGTTTTTT. This codes for CASSRNRQTGNEKLFF.

The V gene is TRBV6-1, the J gene TRBJ2-7, with D uncertain. Trimming took off 6 bases at V and 3 bases at J, with 12 bases between the two ends. The CDR3 is made up of 13 amino acids. CDR1 is MNHNS, CDR2 SASEGT, per germline. Here the CDR3 DNA reads TGTGCCAGCAGCGCTGAAGTTAGCTACGAGCAGTACTTC. As protein: CASSAEVSYEQYF.

The chain joins TRBV5-1 to TRBJ2-7; D may be TRBD2 (6 bases). This CDR3 has 14 residues. V gave up 4 bases and J gave up 1 base, with 12 bases separating them. Germline V gene lookup returns CDR1 SGHRS and CDR2 YFSETQ. CDR3 DNA: TGCGCCAGCAGCGGGGGACTCGGTTCCTACGAGCAGTACTTC. Amino acid sequence: CASSGGLGSYEQYF.

The V and J genes are TRBV11-2 and TRBJ2-3, with a weak D call TRBD1 (5 bases). Germline CDR1 reads SGHAT; CDR2 reads FQNNGV. The CDR3 is 14 residues long. V lost 5 bases to trimming and J lost 6 bases, with 15 bases between them. CDR3 nucleotides: TGTGCCAGCAGCAAAGAACAGGCCGGGGATACGCAGTATTTT. This translates into CASSKEQAGDTQYF.

This chain uses TRBV12-5 with TRBJ2-1, with TRBD1 matching 9 bases. Losses at the gene ends were 4 bases for V and 5 bases for J; bases not matched to a gene: 6. This CDR3 is built from 15 residues. Looked up from germline, CDR1 is LGHNT and CDR2 is FRNRAP. Here the CDR3 DNA reads TGTGCTAGTGGTTCTCGGGACAGGGTAAACAATGAGCAGTTCTTC. Amino acid sequence: CASGSRDRVNNEQFF.

The chain has TRBV9 and TRBJ2-1; 13 bases align to TRBD2. The germline V gene has CDR1 SGDLS and CDR2 YYNGEE. The CDR3 consists of 20 residues. The trim removed 3 bases at V and 0 bases at J, leaving 12 bases unmatched. Here the CDR3 DNA reads TGTGCCAGCAGCGAGTCCGGGACTAGCGGGACCGGCTCCTCCTACAATGAGCAGTTCTTC. Protein sequence: CASSESGTSGTGSSYNEQFF.

The CDR3 DNA reads as TGTGCCAGCAGCGTAGGGGACGGGGGCGGCCAGGGCTATGAGCAGTTCTTC. As protein: CASSVGDGGGQGYEQFF. The rearrangement links TRBV9 to TRBJ2-1; D assignment may be TRBD1 or TRBD2 (6 bases each). Germline assignment: CDR1 SGDLS and CDR2 YYNGEE. The CDR3 runs 17 residues. The V gene lost 0 bases and the J gene lost 8 bases, with 21 bases spanning the gap.

The chain joins TRBV14 to TRBJ2-4, with D unclear. This CDR3 region has 17 residues. Germline V gene lookup returns CDR1 SGHDN and CDR2 FVKESK. Between the trimmed V and J ends, which lost 1 base and 5 bases, there was a span of 18 bases. CDR3 amino acids: CASSQGALVAGENIQYF. The CDR3, as DNA: TGTGCCAGCAGCCAAGGTGCTCTGGTGGCCGGAGAAAACATTCAGTACTTC.

The chain couples TRBV7-9 to TRBJ2-1; D possibly corresponds to TRBD1 (6 bases). The germline V gene encodes CDR1 SEHNR and CDR2 FQNEAQ (reference sequence). V shed 5 bases and J shed 0 bases, with 14 bases lying between them. The CDR3 has 16 residues. DNA for the CDR3: TGTGCCAGCAGCACAGGGTGGGGACGCTCCTACAATGAGCAGTTCTTC. Amino acid sequence: CASSTGWGRSYNEQFF.

The gene calls are TRBV5-5 and TRBJ2-7; no firm D call. Germline lookup yields CDR1 SGHKS and CDR2 YYEKEE (reference sequence). The V and J ends lost 2 bases and 5 bases respectively, with 5 bases between them. The CDR3 runs to 11 residues. Here the CDR3 reads CASSFSNEQYF. The CDR3 nucleotides are TGTGCCAGCAGCTTTAGTAACGAGCAGTACTTC.

The rearrangement joins TRBV7-9 to TRBJ2-1; 9 nucleotides align to TRBD1. The CDR3 covers 14 residues. The germline V gene has CDR1 SEHNR and CDR2 FQNEAQ (reference sequence). Trimming took 1 base from V and 9 from J; bases not matched to a gene: 4. CDR3 loop: CASSLEQGAFEQFF. CDR3 coding DNA: TGTGCCAGCAGCTTAGAACAGGGGGCGTTTGAGCAGTTCTTC.